Shown below are 28 T cell receptor beta chains from a single sample sequenced in a study of blood T cell repertoires in COVID-19. The repertoire was sequenced with immunoSEQ multiplex PCR; TCRdb's copy has only in-frame clones and lacks some. The repertoire has 300,000 to 400,000 clones, approximately 86% of them found once; the top ten carry 7.1%. The sequencing input was peripheral blood. The source is a woman aged 55-69 years with COVID-19, enrolled during active disease.

The chain recombines TRBV18 with TRBJ2-7; D gene uncertain. With 2 bases removed from V and 6 bases from J, the gap between germline ends came to 17 bases. The length of the CDR3 is 15 residues. Germline V gives CDR1 KGHSH, CDR2 LQKENI. This CDR3 is CASSPMLGSPSEQYF. CDR3 nucleotides: TGTGCCAGCTCACCAATGCTAGGATCCCCCTCCGAGCAGTACTTC. Variable domain in full (rest from reference TRBV18 and TRBJ2-7): NAGVMQNPRHLVRRRGQEARLRCSPMKGHSHVYWYRQLPEEGLKFMVYLQKENIIDESGMPKERFSAEFPKEGPSILRIQQVVRGDSAAYFCASSPMLGSPSEQYFGPGTRLTVT.

This chain joins TRBV2 and TRBJ1-5, with D tentatively TRBD1 (5 bases). The V and J ends lost 9 bases and 2 bases respectively, with 11 bases between them. The CDR3 spans 13 residues. The V gene's germline CDR1 is SNHLY and CDR2 FYNNEI. For the CDR3, the DNA is TGTGCCAGTGGGACTTCGGGCAATCAGCCCCAGCATTTT. Its translation is CASGTSGNQPQHF.

The chain links TRBV30 to TRBJ2-1; the match to TRBD2 covers 8 bases. Per germline, CDR1 GTSNPN and CDR2 SVGIG (reference sequence). The CDR3 runs 14 residues. V gave up 1 base and J gave up 4 bases; unmatched junction bases: 3. The CDR3 DNA reads TGTGCCTGGAGTGGCGGGGGGTCTTACAATGAGCAGTTCTTC. This sequence encodes CAWSGGGSYNEQFF.

The CDR3 region is CASSQAGQNTEAFF. CDR3 coding DNA: TGTGCCAGCAGCCAGGCCGGACAGAACACTGAAGCTTTCTTT. This chain uses TRBV3-1 (or the pseudogene TRBV3-2) with TRBJ1-1; D is possibly TRBD1 (5 bases). This CDR3 comprises 14 residues. Per the germline V gene, CDR1 is LGHDT and CDR2 is YNNKEL (reference sequence). Trimming removed 3 bases from V and 1 base from J, with 9 bases in between.

The chain links TRBV7-3 to TRBJ1-5, with a tentative D call TRBD1 (5 bases). The CDR3 consists of 17 residues. Germline V gene lookup returns CDR1 SGHTA and CDR2 FQGTGA. V was trimmed by 1 base and J by 0 bases, leaving 13 bases between them. The CDR3 spells CASSLMHRTHSNQPQHF. CDR3 DNA: TGTGCCAGCAGCTTAATGCACAGGACGCATAGCAATCAGCCCCAGCATTTT.

In this sample, this clone turned up a few times. The rearrangement joins TRBV6-2 or TRBV6-3 to TRBJ2-7, with 10 bases fitting TRBD1. The CDR3 length is 15 residues. Germline loops: CDR1 MNHEY, CDR2 SVGEGT. The ends lost 0 bases at V and 5 bases at J; junction bases unmatched: 4. The CDR3 spells CASSYSGQGTHEQYF. The DNA of the CDR3 is TGTGCCAGCAGTTACTCGGGACAGGGGACCCACGAGCAGTACTTC.

This clone has just one count. This chain joins TRBV15 and TRBJ1-1; 10 nucleotides line up with TRBD1. J lost 2 bases, V lost 1 base, and 4 bases had no gene match. Germline V CDR1 and CDR2: LNHNV, YYDKDF (reference sequence). The CDR3 loop spans 16 amino acids. This chain's CDR3 is CATSRGGTGANTEAFF. CDR3 bases: TGTGCCACCAGCAGAGGGGGGACAGGGGCCAACACTGAAGCTTTCTTT.

This chain joins TRBV9 and TRBJ2-1; 8 bases are shared with TRBD1. The CDR3 totals 15 residues. The V gene's germline CDR1 is SGDLS and CDR2 YYNGEE. With V trimmed by 3 bases and J by 6 bases, 8 bases remained unmatched. CDR3 loop: CASSERTGWGNEQFF. The CDR3, as DNA: TGTGCCAGCAGCGAGAGGACAGGGTGGGGCAATGAGCAGTTCTTC.

The gene calls are TRBV6-5 and TRBJ1-2, with 11 bases lining up with TRBD1. The trim removed 2 bases at V and 7 bases at J, leaving 0 bases unmatched. Germline CDR1 reads MNHEY; CDR2 reads SVGAGI. This CDR3 has 13 amino acids. The CDR3 reads CASSYGTGGGYTF. The CDR3 DNA reads TGTGCCAGCAGTTACGGGACAGGGGGTGGCTACACCTTC.

The rearrangement joins TRBV4-2 to TRBJ1-3, with TRBD1 matching over 8 bases. J lost 4 bases, V lost 2 bases, and 4 bases had no gene match. Germline CDR1 and CDR2: LGHNA and YNFKEQ. This CDR3 spans 15 amino acids. DNA for the CDR3: TGTGCCAGCAGCCAACCGACAGGGGTAGGAAACACCATATATTTT. Its protein product is CASSQPTGVGNTIYF.

J is TRBJ2-5 and V is TRBV6-5, with 8 bases aligning to TRBD1. The CDR3 extends over 15 amino acids. V shed 7 bases and J 1 base; nucleotides not matched to a gene: 8. CDR1 MNHEY and CDR2 SVGAGI come from the germline V gene. The CDR3 reads CASTSQGAGQETQYF. The CDR3 DNA is TGTGCCAGCACTTCCCAGGGGGCAGGCCAAGAGACCCAGTACTTC.

This clone was picked up a small number of times. This rearrangement joins TRBV10-1 to TRBJ1-3; no clear D gene. Germline values: CDR1 WNHNN, CDR2 SYGVQD (reference sequence). Trimming shortened V by 4 bases and J by 1 base, and 11 bases separated the two germline ends. The length of the CDR3 is 15 residues. CDR3 loop: CASSAGSGSGNTIYF. As DNA, the CDR3 is TGCGCCAGCAGTGCGGGGTCAGGTTCTGGAAACACCATATATTTT.

The rearrangement links TRBV10-3 to TRBJ2-7; 10 bases fit TRBD1. Unmatched junction bases numbered 5, after V lost 6 bases and J lost 3 bases. The germline gives CDR1 ENHRY, CDR2 SYGVKD. The CDR3 runs to 14 residues. CDR3 in DNA: TGTGCCATCAGCTCCGGACAGGGGGTCTACGAGCAGTACTTC. Amino acids: CAISSGQGVYEQYF.

The table lists this clone with a few counts. The chain uses TRBV6-2 or TRBV6-3 and TRBJ2-3, with D perhaps matching TRBD2 (6 bases). Between the trimmed V and J ends, which lost 5 bases and 8 bases, there was a span of 8 bases. CDR1 and CDR2 (germline): MNHEY, SVGEGT. This CDR3 spans 11 amino acids. The CDR3, as DNA: TGTGCCAGCAGTGAGCGGGTTACGCAGTATTTT. Translating gives CASSERVTQYF.

The V gene is TRBV5-1, the J gene TRBJ2-2, with a tentative D call TRBD2 (5 bases). The CDR3 is 15 residues long. Trimming took 4 bases from V and 4 from J, leaving 14 bases between them. Germline V gives CDR1 SGHRS, CDR2 YFSETQ. The CDR3 region has the DNA TGCGCCAGCAGCGTTGGAGCGGCTAGCACCGGGGAGCTGTTTTTT. Translating it yields CASSVGAASTGELFF. The variable domain in full, with the rest retrieved from reference TRBV5-1 and TRBJ2-2, is KAGVTQTPRYLIKTRGQQVTLSCSPISGHRSVSWYQQTPGQGLQFLFEYFSETQRNKGNFPGRFSGRQFSNSRSEMNVSTLELGDSALYLCASSVGAASTGELFFGEGSRLTVL.

J is TRBJ2-3 and V is TRBV5-1, with TRBD2 matching over 10 bases. The J segment lost 0 bases and the V segment lost 7 bases, leaving 8 bases of the junction unmatched. CDR1 and CDR2 (germline): SGHRS, YFSETQ. This CDR3 has 16 residues. The DNA for the CDR3 is TGCGCCAGCGCTCCGGGACTAGCGACTAGCACAGATACGCAGTATTTT. Translated: CASAPGLATSTDTQYF.

The J gene is TRBJ2-7, the V gene TRBV5-4, with no clear D. The CDR3 covers 14 residues. Germline CDR1 and CDR2: SGHNT and YYREEE (reference sequence). V dropped 0 bases and J dropped 1 base, with 8 bases sitting between them. Here the CDR3 reads CASSLEATSYEQYF. CDR3 bases: TGTGCCAGCAGCTTGGAGGCGACTTCCTACGAGCAGTACTTC.

The rearrangement uses TRBV29-1 and TRBJ2-7; 10 bases are shared with TRBD1. The CDR3 has 16 amino acids. The germline gives CDR1 SQVTM, CDR2 ANQGSEA. Trimming took 0 bases from V and 4 from J; bases not matched to a gene: 9. The CDR3 here is CSVEDQATGGIYEQYF. The CDR3 DNA is TGCAGCGTTGAAGATCAGGCGACAGGGGGCATTTACGAGCAGTACTTC.

A single count supports this clone. The chain uses TRBV5-8 and TRBJ2-1; 10 bases agree with TRBD1. This CDR3 region has 19 residues. In germline, CDR1 is SGHTS, CDR2 YDEGEE. Germline trimming cut 3 bases from V and 3 bases from J; bases unmatched to any gene: 15. CDR3 coding DNA: TGTGCCAGCAGCTCTCCCGGGACAGGGGTGTCGAGGTTCTACAATGAGCAGTTCTTC. Its protein product is CASSSPGTGVSRFYNEQFF.

The rearrangement joins TRBV3-1 (or the pseudogene TRBV3-2) to TRBJ2-7; D perhaps matches TRBD1 (6 bases). Germline-derived CDR1 and CDR2 are LGHDT and YNNKEL (reference sequence). The CDR3 length is 13 residues. V was cut by 1 base and J by 7 bases, with 11 bases left in between. In DNA, the CDR3 is TGTGCCAGCAGCCAAGTCAGGGGCATTGAGCAGTACTTC. Translating it yields CASSQVRGIEQYF.

Only one count was recorded for this clone. The chain combines TRBV5-5 with TRBJ2-7; 7 bases fit TRBD1. CDR3 length: 14 amino acids. The trim removed 3 bases at V and 4 bases at J, leaving 7 bases unmatched. Germline V lookup: CDR1 SGHKS, CDR2 YYEKEE (reference sequence). CDR3 loop: CASSYDRAFYEQYF. The CDR3 bases are TGTGCCAGCAGCTACGACAGGGCCTTTTACGAGCAGTACTTC.

The chain has TRBV5-6 and TRBJ1-2; 9 bases map to TRBD1. V shed 4 bases and J 4 bases; nucleotides not matched to a gene: 14. Germline V CDR1 and CDR2: SGHDT, YYEEEE. The CDR3 covers 17 residues. The CDR3 here is CASSGTGTGYPFYGYTF. In DNA, the CDR3 is TGTGCCAGCAGCGGAACCGGGACAGGGTATCCTTTCTATGGCTACACCTTC.

The V and J genes are TRBV18 and TRBJ2-3, with D hard to call. Looked up from germline, CDR1 is KGHSH and CDR2 is LQKENI. Trimming cost V 3 bases and J 4 bases, with 8 bases left between them. CDR3 length equals 13 residues. CDR3 amino acids: CASSPLVSDTQYF. CDR3 bases: TGTGCCAGCTCACCCCTAGTGTCAGATACGCAGTATTTT.

There are a few counts of this clone. The gene calls are TRBV9 and TRBJ1-1; D is unresolved. V was clipped by 0 bases and J by 1 base, with 4 bases between them. Germline CDR1 and CDR2: SGDLS and YYNGEE. CDR3 length: 13 amino acids. The chain's CDR3 is CASSVDWNTEAFF. CDR3 in DNA: TGTGCCAGCAGCGTAGACTGGAACACTGAAGCTTTCTTT.

The V gene is TRBV7-3, the J gene TRBJ2-1, with a tentative D call TRBD1 (6 bases). The ends were cut back, 5 bases at V and 8 bases at J, with 22 bases in the middle. The CDR3 runs 16 residues. Germline loops: CDR1 SGHTA, CDR2 FQGTGA. CDR3 in DNA: TGTGCCAGCAGCCCATTCCCCGACAGGAAACAGGATGAGCAGTTCTTC. Its protein product is CASSPFPDRKQDEQFF.

The chain links TRBV5-1 to TRBJ2-1; tentative D call: TRBD2 (7 bases). With 1 base removed from V and 10 bases from J, the gap between germline ends came to 12 bases. The germline V gene has CDR1 SGHRS and CDR2 YFSETQ. The CDR3 is 13 amino acids. CDR3 DNA sequence: TGCGCCAGCAGCTTGCTGGGGGGGCGCGAGCAGTTCTTC. This encodes CASSLLGGREQFF.

The CDR3 loop reads CASIRGDTGELFF. CDR3 sequence (DNA): TGCGCCAGCATCAGGGGAGACACCGGGGAGCTGTTTTTT. This chain uses TRBV5-1 with TRBJ2-2; possibly TRBD1 for D (6 bases). CDR1 and CDR2 (germline): SGHRS, YFSETQ. With 6 bases removed from V and 3 bases from J, the gap between germline ends came to 9 bases. The CDR3 is 13 residues long.

This rearrangement joins TRBV7-9 to TRBJ2-1; TRBD1 is a possible D gene (6 bases). From germline, CDR1 is SEHNR and CDR2 FQNEAQ (reference sequence). The germline V and J ends were trimmed by 5 bases and 9 bases, with 14 bases remaining between them. The CDR3 sequence is 13 residues long. CDR3: CASSREGVGEQFF. The DNA of the CDR3 is TGTGCCAGCAGCCGCGAGGGGGTCGGTGAGCAGTTCTTC.